This is a list of T cell receptor beta chains from one sample in a study of CD8+ T cells in alopecia areata. Method: immunoSEQ multiplex PCR; TCRdb's copy keeps in-frame clones and lacks some. The data contain about 200,000 clones, roughly 70% of them seen just once; the ten biggest clones take up 1.3%. Sequencing used CD4+ T cells sorted from blood, obtained at week 49, from a patient treated with tofacitinib. The source is a human donor with alopecia areata. The conserved cysteine and the conserved F or W are not part of the CDR3 here. A D gene is named only where the DNA matches it firmly. Expanded clones get a size class; other rows say once, few or many, or leave the size out.

D gene,clone size,V gene,CDR3 protein
NA,once,TRBV10-3,AISLDSYGYT
NA,few,TRBV7-2,ASSAGLNYEQY
NA,NA,TRBV29-1,SVEDPTSGETQY
NA,NA,TRBV5-1,ASSLTDRVETQY
NA,NA,TRBV5-6,ASGRVNQGEQY
TRBD1,few,TRBV29-1,SVTGGRSYEQY
TRBD1,few,TRBV7-2,ASSKTGSEQY
NA,NA,TRBV30,AWSHPGTEAF
NA,NA,TRBV30,AWSGLAGTEAF
TRBD2,NA,TRBV7-6,ASSLAQASGGEQF